This record covers a single TCR beta chain. The CDR3 totals 16 residues. CDR1 is SGDLS, CDR2 YYNGEE, per germline. V was pared by 4 bases and J by 4 bases, with 6 bases of the junction left unmatched. This record belongs to a study of technical replicates of blood from a handful of donors. TCRdb's copy holds only in-frame clones and misses some; the assay was immunoSEQ multiplex PCR. The table lists approximately 81,000 clones, over 95% of them singletons. This clonotype was obtained from a human donor in good health. The chain links TRBV9 to TRBJ2-2; the match to TRBD2 covers 11 bases. The sequencing sample was made of T cells isolated from PBMCs. CDR3 bases: TGTGCCAGCAGCTCAGGGACTAGCGGTTTCACCGGGGAGCTGTTTTTT. Protein sequence: CASSSGTSGFTGELFF.